This TCR beta chain was captured in a study of blood T cell repertoires in COVID-19. Study-wide context: Samples of COVID-19 (acute and convalescent) were obtained from the United States, Italy and Spain. The analysed material was cDNA or gDNA that came from T cells, B-cell-depleted T cells, or PBMCs.

This clone was counted between two and nine times. CDR3 length equals 15 residues. The germline V gene has CDR1 SGHTA and CDR2 FQGNSA. V shed 5 bases and J 4 bases; nucleotides not matched to a gene: 2. TCRdb keeps only in-frame clones here, not all; method: immunoSEQ multiplex PCR. Among around 120,000 clones listed, more than 65% were seen once. The sequence was collected from a human donor in a cohort sampled during active COVID-19. The rearrangement joins TRBV7-2 to TRBJ2-3, with 14 bases matching TRBD2. What was sequenced was peripheral blood. In nucleotides, the CDR3 is TGTGCCAGCAGCACGACTAGCGGGGGGGCAGATACGCAGTATTTT. As protein: CASSTTSGGADTQYF.